This TCR beta chain was observed in a study of cytomegalovirus exposure and HLA in healthy donors. Only in-frame clones appear in the TCRdb table, and some are missing; sequencing was by immunoSEQ multiplex PCR. The data contain 55,000 to 65,000 clones, about 92% of them singletons. Turning to this clone: At one boundary the junction diverges from the germline segment, which might be a read error.

Germline V gives CDR1 SNHLY, CDR2 FYNNEI. This CDR3 contains 15 residues. J is TRBJ2-7 and V is TRBV2, with a possible D match to TRBD1 (5 bases). The sample consisted of PBMCs. The TCR was taken from a man aged 18 to 35 in good health and CMV-seronegative. Here the CDR3 reads CASKGYGQSSYEQYF. As DNA, the CDR3 is TGTGCGAGCAAGGGGTACGGGCAGAGCTCCTACGAGCAGTACTTC.